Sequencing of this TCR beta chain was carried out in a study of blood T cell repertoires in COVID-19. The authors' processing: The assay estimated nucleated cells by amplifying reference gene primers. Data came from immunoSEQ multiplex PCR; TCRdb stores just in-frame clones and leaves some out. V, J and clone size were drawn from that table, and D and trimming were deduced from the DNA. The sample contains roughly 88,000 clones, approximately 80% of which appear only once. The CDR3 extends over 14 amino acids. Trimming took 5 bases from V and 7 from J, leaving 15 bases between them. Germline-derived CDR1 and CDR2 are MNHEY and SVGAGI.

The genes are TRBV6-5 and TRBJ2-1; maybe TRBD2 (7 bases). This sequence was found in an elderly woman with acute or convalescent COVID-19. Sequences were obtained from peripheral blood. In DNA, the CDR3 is TGTGCCAGCAGTAGGGGGGGCAGTTGGAATGAGCAGTTCTTC. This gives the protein CASSRGGSWNEQFF.